This TCR beta chain stems from a study of CD8 T cells in Susac syndrome. CD8+ and CD4+ blood T cells underwent TCR beta sequencing. Both CD4+ and CD8+ T cells were negatively isolated, and TEMRA cells underwent FACS enrichment. Random hexamers were used to reverse transcribe the RNA input (0.5 to 1 ug). Amplification of TCR beta CDR3 was carried out by immunoSEQ multiplex PCR, which covered 54 Vbeta and 13 Jbeta segments. TCRdb passed the immunoSEQ multiplex PCR reads through MiXCR, listing each CDR3 protein once. The sample includes about 300,000 distinct CDR3 sequences, 92% seen only once; the top ten take roughly 0.07%. This CDR3 region has 15 residues. Germline assignment: CDR1 LNHDA and CDR2 SQIVND (reference sequence). V shed 6 bases and J 2 bases; nucleotides not matched to a gene: 8.

The rearrangement joins TRBV19 to TRBJ2-5, with 8 bases that match TRBD2. This TCR came from a human donor with multiple sclerosis. Sequences were obtained from CD4+ T cells from PBMCs. Here the CDR3 reads CASRSSGGRQETQYF. As DNA, the CDR3 is TGTGCCAGTAGGTCGAGCGGGGGCCGGCAAGAGACCCAGTACTTC.